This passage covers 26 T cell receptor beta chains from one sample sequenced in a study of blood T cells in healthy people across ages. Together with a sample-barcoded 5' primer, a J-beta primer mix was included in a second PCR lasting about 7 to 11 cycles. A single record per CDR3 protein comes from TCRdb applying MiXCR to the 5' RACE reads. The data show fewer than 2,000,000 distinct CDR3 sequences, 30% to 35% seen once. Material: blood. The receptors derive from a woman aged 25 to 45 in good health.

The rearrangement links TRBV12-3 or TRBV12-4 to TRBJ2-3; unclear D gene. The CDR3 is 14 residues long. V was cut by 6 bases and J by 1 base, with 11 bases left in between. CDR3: CASRHPRRTDTQYF. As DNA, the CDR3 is TGTGCCAGCAGGCACCCAAGGCGCACAGATACGCAGTATTTT.

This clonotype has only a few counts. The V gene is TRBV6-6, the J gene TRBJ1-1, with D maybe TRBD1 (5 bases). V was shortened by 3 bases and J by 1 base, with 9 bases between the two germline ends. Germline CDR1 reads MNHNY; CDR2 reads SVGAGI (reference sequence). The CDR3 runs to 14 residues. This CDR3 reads CASSYQTENTEAFF. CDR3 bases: TGTGCCAGCAGTTATCAGACAGAGAACACTGAAGCTTTCTTT.

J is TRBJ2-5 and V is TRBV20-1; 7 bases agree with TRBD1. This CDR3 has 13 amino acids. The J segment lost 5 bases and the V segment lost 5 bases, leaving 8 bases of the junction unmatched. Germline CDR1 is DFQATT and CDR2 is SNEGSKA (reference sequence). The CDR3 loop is CSAADRERETQYF. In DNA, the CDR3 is TGCAGTGCTGCCGACAGGGAAAGGGAGACCCAGTACTTC.

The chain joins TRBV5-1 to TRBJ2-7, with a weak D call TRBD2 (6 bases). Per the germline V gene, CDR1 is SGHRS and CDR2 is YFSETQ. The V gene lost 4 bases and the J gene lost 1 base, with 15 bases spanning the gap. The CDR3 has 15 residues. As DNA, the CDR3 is TGCGCCAGCAGCCGGGAGAACGCGGGGTCCTACGAGCAGTACTTC. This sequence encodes CASSRENAGSYEQYF.

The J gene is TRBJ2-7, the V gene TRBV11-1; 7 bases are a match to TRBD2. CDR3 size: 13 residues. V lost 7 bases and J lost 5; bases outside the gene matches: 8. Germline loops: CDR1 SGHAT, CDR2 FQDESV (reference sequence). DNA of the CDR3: TGTGCCAGCAAGGCGGGAGACGGCAACGAGCAGTACTTC. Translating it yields CASKAGDGNEQYF.

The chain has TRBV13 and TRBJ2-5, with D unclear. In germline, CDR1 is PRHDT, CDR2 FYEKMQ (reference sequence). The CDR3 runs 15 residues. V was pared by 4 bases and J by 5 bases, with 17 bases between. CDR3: CASSSAAPGGETQYF. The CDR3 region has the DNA TGTGCCAGCAGCTCCGCCGCGCCGGGTGGGGAGACCCAGTACTTC.

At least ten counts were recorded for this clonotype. The CDR3 DNA follows: TGTGCCAGCAAGAGGACGGCGGGCGAGCAGTACTTC. It codes for CASKRTAGEQYF. V is TRBV28 and J is TRBJ2-7; tentative D call: TRBD2 (5 bases). The germline V and J ends were trimmed by 7 bases and 6 bases, with 13 bases remaining between them. CDR1 is MDHEN, CDR2 SYDVKM, per germline. This CDR3 spans 12 amino acids.

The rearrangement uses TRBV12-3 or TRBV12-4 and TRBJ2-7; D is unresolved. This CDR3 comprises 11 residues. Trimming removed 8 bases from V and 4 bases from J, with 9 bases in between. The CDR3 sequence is CASGPPYEQYF. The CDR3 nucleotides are TGTGCCAGCGGGCCGCCGTACGAGCAGTACTTC.

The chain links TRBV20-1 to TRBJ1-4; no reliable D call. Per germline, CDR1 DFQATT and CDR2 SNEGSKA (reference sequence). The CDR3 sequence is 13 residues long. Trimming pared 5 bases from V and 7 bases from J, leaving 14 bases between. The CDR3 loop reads CSASSRTSEKLFF. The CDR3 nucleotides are TGCAGTGCTTCGTCCCGGACGAGTGAAAAACTGTTTTTT.

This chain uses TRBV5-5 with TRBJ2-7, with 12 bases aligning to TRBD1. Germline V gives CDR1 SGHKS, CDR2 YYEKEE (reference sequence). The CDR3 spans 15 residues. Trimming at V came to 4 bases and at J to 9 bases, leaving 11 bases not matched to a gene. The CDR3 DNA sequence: TGTGCCAGCAGCGGTGACCGGGACAGGGGGCTTACGCAGTACTTC. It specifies CASSGDRDRGLTQYF.

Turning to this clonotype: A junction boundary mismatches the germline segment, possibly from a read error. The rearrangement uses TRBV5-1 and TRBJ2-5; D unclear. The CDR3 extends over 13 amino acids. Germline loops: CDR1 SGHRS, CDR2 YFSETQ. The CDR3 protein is CASSLERQGTQYF. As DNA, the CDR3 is TGCGCCAGCAGCTTGGAAAGACAAGGGACCCAGTACTTC.

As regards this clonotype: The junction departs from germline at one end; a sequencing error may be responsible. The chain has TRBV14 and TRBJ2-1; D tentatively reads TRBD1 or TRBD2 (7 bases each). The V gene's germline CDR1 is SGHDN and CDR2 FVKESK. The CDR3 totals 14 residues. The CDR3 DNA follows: TGTACCAGCAGCCCTTCCTACAGGGGACTAGAGCAGTTCTTC. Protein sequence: CTSSPSYRGLEQFF.

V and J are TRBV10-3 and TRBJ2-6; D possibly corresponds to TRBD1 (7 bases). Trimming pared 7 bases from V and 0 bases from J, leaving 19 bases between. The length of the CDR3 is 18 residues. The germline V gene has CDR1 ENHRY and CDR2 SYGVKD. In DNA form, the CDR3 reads TGTGCCATCACCCAGGGGGGCAGGGCCAACTCTGGGGCCAACGTCCTGACTTTC. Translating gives CAITQGGRANSGANVLTF.

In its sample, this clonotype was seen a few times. The CDR3 nucleotides are TGTGCCAGCAGTGAATATAACAATTCACCCCTCCACTTT. This codes for CASSEYNNSPLHF. The V gene is TRBV6-1, the J gene TRBJ1-6; D ambiguous. This CDR3 comprises 13 residues. V was trimmed by 2 bases and J by 7 bases, leaving 6 bases between them. Germline-derived CDR1 and CDR2 are MNHNS and SASEGT.

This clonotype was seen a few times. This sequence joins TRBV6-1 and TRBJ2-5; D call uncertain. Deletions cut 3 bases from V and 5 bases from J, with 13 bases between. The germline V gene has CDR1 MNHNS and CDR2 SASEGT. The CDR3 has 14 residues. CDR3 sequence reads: CASSEGSKVETQYF. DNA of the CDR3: TGTGCCAGCAGTGAGGGCTCCAAAGTGGAGACCCAGTACTTC.

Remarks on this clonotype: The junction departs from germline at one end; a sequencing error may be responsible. The CDR3 sequence is CASSLSINYGCTF. CDR3 DNA: TGTGCCAGCAGCTTAAGCATTAACTATGGCTGCACCTTC. V and J are TRBV7-9 and TRBJ1-2, with no clear D. Per germline, CDR1 SEHNR and CDR2 FQNEAQ (reference sequence). CDR3 length: 13 amino acids.

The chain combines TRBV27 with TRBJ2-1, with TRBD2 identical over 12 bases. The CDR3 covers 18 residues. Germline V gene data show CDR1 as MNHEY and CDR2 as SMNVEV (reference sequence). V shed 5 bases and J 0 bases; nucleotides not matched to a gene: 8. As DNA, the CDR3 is TGTGCCAGCAGTCTCCTAGCGGGAGGGACTCTCTCCTACAATGAGCAGTTCTTC. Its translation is CASSLLAGGTLSYNEQFF.

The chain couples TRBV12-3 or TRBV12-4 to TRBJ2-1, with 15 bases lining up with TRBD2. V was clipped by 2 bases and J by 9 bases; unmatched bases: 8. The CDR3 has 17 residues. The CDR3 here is CASSLRRGLAGGGEQFF. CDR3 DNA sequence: TGTGCCAGCAGTTTAAGAAGGGGACTAGCGGGGGGTGGTGAGCAGTTCTTC.

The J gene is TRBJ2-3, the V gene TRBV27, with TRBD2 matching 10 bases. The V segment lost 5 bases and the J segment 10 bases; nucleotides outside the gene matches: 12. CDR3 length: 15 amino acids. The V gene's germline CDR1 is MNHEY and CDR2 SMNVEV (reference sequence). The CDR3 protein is CASSRGTSVGPSQYF. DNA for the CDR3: TGTGCCAGCAGTCGAGGGACTAGCGTCGGGCCATCGCAGTATTTT.

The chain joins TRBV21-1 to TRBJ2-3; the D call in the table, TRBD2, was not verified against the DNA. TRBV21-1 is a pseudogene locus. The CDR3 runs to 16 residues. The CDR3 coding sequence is TGTGCCAGCAGCAAAGGACCGGGCGGGAGCGAAGATACGCAGTATTTT. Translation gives CASSKGPGGSEDTQYF.

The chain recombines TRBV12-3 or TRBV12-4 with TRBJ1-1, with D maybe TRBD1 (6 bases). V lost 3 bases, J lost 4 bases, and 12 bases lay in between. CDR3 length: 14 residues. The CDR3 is CASSLGALVTEAFF. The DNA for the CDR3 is TGTGCCAGCAGTTTGGGGGCGTTGGTCACTGAAGCTTTCTTT.

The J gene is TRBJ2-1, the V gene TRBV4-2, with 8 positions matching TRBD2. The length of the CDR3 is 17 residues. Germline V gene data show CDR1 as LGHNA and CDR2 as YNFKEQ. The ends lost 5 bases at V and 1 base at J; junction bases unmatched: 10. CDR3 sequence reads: CASSTSRASGSYNEQFF. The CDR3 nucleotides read TGTGCCAGCAGCACGAGCAGGGCTAGCGGGTCCTACAATGAGCAGTTCTTC.

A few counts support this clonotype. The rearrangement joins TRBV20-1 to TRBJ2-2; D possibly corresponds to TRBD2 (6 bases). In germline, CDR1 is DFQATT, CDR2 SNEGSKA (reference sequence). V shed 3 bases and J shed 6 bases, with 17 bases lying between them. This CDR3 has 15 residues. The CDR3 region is CSARVAGRVPGELFF. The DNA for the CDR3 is TGCAGTGCTAGGGTTGCGGGAAGGGTTCCCGGGGAGCTGTTTTTT.

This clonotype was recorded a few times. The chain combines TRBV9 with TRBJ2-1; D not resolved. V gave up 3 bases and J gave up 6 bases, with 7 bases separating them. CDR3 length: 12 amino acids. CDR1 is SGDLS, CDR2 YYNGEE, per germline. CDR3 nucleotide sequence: TGTGCCAGCAGCGAGCGAGCCAATGAGCAGTTCTTC. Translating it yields CASSERANEQFF.

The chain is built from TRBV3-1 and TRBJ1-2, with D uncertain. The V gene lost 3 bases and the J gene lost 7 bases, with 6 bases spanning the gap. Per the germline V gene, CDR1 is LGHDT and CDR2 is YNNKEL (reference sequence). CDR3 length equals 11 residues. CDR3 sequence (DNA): TGTGCCAGCAGCCATTCAGCTGGCTACACCTTC. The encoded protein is CASSHSAGYTF.

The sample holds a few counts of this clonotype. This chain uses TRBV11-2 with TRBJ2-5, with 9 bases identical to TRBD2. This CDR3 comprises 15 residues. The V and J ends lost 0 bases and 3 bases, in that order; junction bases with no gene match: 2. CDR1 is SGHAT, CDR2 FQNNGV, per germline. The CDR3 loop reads CASSLDGLAKETQYF. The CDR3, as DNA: TGTGCCAGCAGCTTAGATGGACTAGCGAAAGAGACCCAGTACTTC.